These 4 T cell receptor beta chains were all obtained from the same sample, sequenced in a study of T cells expressing NK-cell markers. TCRdb re-called the 5' RACE reads; every CDR3 protein appears as one record, without DNA. Its listing shows 350,000 to 500,000 distinct CDR3 sequences. Sequenced material: blood T cells: a sorted CD56 or NKG2C T cell subset, CD4+ or CD8+ T cells, or bulk PBMC T cells (not recorded which). The receptors here all came from a woman between 18 and 75 years old in good health.

CDR3 residues: CASSLLWQGQETQYF. V and J are TRBV27 and TRBJ2-5; the D gene TCRdb calls, TRBD1, cannot be checked with no DNA. The CDR3 loop spans 15 amino acids. Germline V CDR1 and CDR2: MNHEY, SMNVEV (reference sequence).

V is TRBV25-1 and J is TRBJ2-3; TCRdb gives TRBD2 as the D gene, but with no DNA this cannot be confirmed. The CDR3 spans 15 residues. Germline CDR1 MGHDK, CDR2 SYGVNS. The CDR3 region is CASSGGWQGTDTQYF. The whole variable domain, remainder taken from reference TRBV25-1 and TRBJ2-3, is EADIYQTPRYLVIGTGKKITLECSQTMGHDKMYWYQQDPGMELHLIHYSYGVNSTEKGDLSSESTVSRIRTEHFPLTLESARPSHTSQYLCASSGGWQGTDTQYFGPGTRLTVL.

V usage is TRBV11-3 and J usage is TRBJ1-4; TCRdb reports TRBD1, a call that lacks DNA to check it against. The CDR3 runs 14 residues. Germline CDR1 SGHNT, CDR2 YENEEA. CDR3 sequence: CASSLQGREEKLFF.

V is TRBV4-1 and J is TRBJ1-2; the TRBD1 assignment by TCRdb is unverifiable without DNA. CDR1 is MGHRA, CDR2 YSYEKL, per germline. The CDR3 loop spans 15 amino acids. This CDR3 is CASSQAAPGEDGYTF.